The present T cell receptor beta chain was sequenced within a study of T-cell memory formation after mild COVID-19. Study observations and caveats: Researchers could not confirm that second-wave clones peaking on day 37 targeted SARS-CoV-2.

TCRdb re-analysed the 5' RACE reads in MiXCR, keeping a single row per CDR3 protein. The data contain about 38,000 distinct CDR3 sequences, approximately 10% of them seen just once; the ten biggest clones take up around 28%. The germline gives CDR1 MNHEY, CDR2 SVGEGT. The CDR3 is 15 amino acids. The V gene end was trimmed by 5 bases and the J gene end by 6 bases; junction bases not matched to a gene: 7. This clonotype appeared many times. Antigen: not known. The chain links TRBV6-2 or TRBV6-3 to TRBJ2-2; 9 bases map to TRBD1. The sequencing input was PBMCs or a T cell subset sorted from them (not recorded which). This TCR was recovered from a man in his late teens or twenties who had mild COVID-19 (a few samples of this study predate the infection). Cell type and time point are not known. CDR3 sequence (DNA): TGTGCCAGCAGTGCACAGGGGGCGCCCCCCGGGGAGCTGTTTTTT. It codes for CASSAQGAPPGELFF.